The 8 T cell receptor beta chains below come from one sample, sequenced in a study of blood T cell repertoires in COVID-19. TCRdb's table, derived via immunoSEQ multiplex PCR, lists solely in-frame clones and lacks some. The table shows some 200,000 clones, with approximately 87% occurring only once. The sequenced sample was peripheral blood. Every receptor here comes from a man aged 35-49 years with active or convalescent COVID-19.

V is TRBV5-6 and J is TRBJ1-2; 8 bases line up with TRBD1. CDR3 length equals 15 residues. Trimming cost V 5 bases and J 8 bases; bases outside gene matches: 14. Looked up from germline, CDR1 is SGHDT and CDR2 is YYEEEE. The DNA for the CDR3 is TGTGCCAGCAGGTTTAAGGCGTACAGGGGGGAAGGCTACACCTTC. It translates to CASRFKAYRGEGYTF.

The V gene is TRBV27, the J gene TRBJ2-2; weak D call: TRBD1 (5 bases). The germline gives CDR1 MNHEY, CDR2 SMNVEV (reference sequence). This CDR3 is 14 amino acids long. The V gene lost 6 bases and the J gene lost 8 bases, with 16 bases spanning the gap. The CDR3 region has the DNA TGTGCCAGCAGCCCCCGCACAGGCATAGGGGAGCTGTTTTTT. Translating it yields CASSPRTGIGELFF.

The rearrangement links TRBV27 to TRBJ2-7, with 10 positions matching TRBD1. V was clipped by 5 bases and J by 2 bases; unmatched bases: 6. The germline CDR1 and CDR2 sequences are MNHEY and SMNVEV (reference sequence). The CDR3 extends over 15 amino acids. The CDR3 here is CASSAGTGEPYEQYF. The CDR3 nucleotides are TGTGCCAGCAGTGCAGGGACAGGGGAGCCCTACGAGCAGTACTTC.

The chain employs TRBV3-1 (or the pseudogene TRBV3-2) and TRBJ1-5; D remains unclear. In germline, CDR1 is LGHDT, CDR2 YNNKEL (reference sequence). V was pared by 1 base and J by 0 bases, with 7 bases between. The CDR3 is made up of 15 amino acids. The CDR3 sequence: CASSQGLDSNQPQHF. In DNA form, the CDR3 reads TGTGCCAGCAGCCAAGGGCTTGATAGCAATCAGCCCCAGCATTTT.

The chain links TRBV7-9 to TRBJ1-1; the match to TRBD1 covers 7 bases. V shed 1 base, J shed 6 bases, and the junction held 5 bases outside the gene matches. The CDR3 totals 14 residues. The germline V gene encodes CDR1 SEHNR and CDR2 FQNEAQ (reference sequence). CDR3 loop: CASSLEAGGAEAFF. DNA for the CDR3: TGTGCCAGCAGCTTAGAGGCAGGGGGTGCTGAAGCTTTCTTT. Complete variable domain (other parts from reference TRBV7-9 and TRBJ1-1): DTGVSQNPRHKITKRGQNVTFRCDPISEHNRLYWYRQTLGQGPEFLTYFQNEAQLEKSRLLSDRFSAERPKGSFSTLEIQRTEQGDSAMYLCASSLEAGGAEAFFGQGTRLTVV.

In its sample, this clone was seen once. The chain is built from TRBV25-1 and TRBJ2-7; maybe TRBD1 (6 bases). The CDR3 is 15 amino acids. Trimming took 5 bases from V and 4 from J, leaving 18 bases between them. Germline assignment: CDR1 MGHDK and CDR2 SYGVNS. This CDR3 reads CASSLWGQGRYEQYF. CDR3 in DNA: TGTGCCAGCAGTCTCTGGGGTCAGGGGAGATACGAGCAGTACTTC.

The CDR3 DNA is TGCGCCAGCAGCCCGAGTCCCCTGGAGTCACCCCTCCACTTT. It is translated as CASSPSPLESPLHF. The chain combines TRBV4-1 with TRBJ1-6, with D unresolved. Germline V gene data show CDR1 as MGHRA and CDR2 as YSYEKL. V was cut by 4 bases and J by 10 bases, with 14 bases left in between. The CDR3 has 14 residues.

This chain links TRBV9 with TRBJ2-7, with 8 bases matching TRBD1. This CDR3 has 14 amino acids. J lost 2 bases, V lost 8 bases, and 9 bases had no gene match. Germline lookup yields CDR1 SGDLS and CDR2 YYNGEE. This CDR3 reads CASGVWDRTYEQYF. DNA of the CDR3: TGTGCCAGTGGGGTTTGGGACAGGACCTACGAGCAGTACTTC.